Below, 5 T cell receptor beta chains from the same sample are listed, as sequenced in a study of T cell repertoires and Cas9 in healthy adults. TCRdb's table, derived via immunoSEQ multiplex PCR, lists solely in-frame clones and lacks some. The sample records 13,000 to 15,000 clones, about nine tenths being singletons. Sequencing was carried out using Tregs (CD4+, CD25+, CD127-, CD137-, CD154-) from PBMCs; culture status not recorded. The receptor set was obtained from a human donor in good health.

The rearrangement joins TRBV5-1 to TRBJ2-5, with 15 bases identical to TRBD2. V dropped 4 bases and J dropped 4; count of bases not matched to a gene: 8. Germline CDR1 reads SGHRS; CDR2 reads YFSETQ. The CDR3 is 17 amino acids. The CDR3 spells CASSPWTSGGAVETQYF. The CDR3 DNA sequence: TGCGCCAGCAGCCCTTGGACTAGCGGGGGGGCCGTAGAGACCCAGTACTTC. Full variable domain (outside the CDR3, taken from reference TRBV5-1 and TRBJ2-5): KAGVTQTPRYLIKTRGQQVTLSCSPISGHRSVSWYQQTPGQGLQFLFEYFSETQRNKGNFPGRFSGRQFSNSRSEMNVSTLELGDSALYLCASSPWTSGGAVETQYFGPGTRLLVL.

The chain recombines TRBV9 with TRBJ1-3, with 10 bases lining up with TRBD1. J was trimmed by 4 bases and V by 4 bases; bases with no gene match: 8. The germline V gene has CDR1 SGDLS and CDR2 YYNGEE. The CDR3 extends over 16 amino acids. CDR3 sequence reads: CASSRTGTGVGNTIYF. DNA for the CDR3: TGTGCCAGCAGCAGAACCGGGACAGGGGTCGGAAACACCATATATTTT.

The chain recombines TRBV2 with TRBJ2-2; the D gene is possibly TRBD1 (6 bases). The length of the CDR3 is 13 residues. Germline CDR1 and CDR2: SNHLY and FYNNEI. Between the trimmed V and J ends, which lost 9 bases and 4 bases, there was a span of 12 bases. CDR3 sequence reads: CASLEGGTGELFF. Here the CDR3 DNA reads TGTGCCAGTCTAGAAGGGGGCACCGGGGAGCTGTTTTTT.

This clone was seen just once. The genes are TRBV5-1 and TRBJ1-4; D is uncertain. The CDR3 covers 16 residues. V lost 4 bases, J lost 4 bases, and 17 bases lay in between. Germline loops: CDR1 SGHRS, CDR2 YFSETQ. The CDR3 spells CASSASYWSLNEKLFF. In DNA, the CDR3 is TGCGCCAGCAGCGCTTCATATTGGAGCCTTAATGAAAAACTGTTTTTT.

The chain carries TRBV19 and TRBJ2-5, with TRBD1 matching 9 bases. The J call may not be correct, given that the DNA end is closer to TRBJ2-7. This CDR3 is 15 amino acids long. Germline V gene lookup returns CDR1 LNHDA and CDR2 SQIVND (reference sequence). CDR3 nucleotides: TGTGCCAGTAGTCTCGGAGGGACAGGGATCTACGAGCAGTACTTC. Translated, it gives CASSLGGTGIYEQYF.